This paragraph reports one T cell receptor (beta chain). The antigen remains undetermined. Treatment of the sample: oral pan-JAK inhibitor, 5-10 mg twice daily. It was cDNA, reverse transcribed from extracted RNA, that served as the sequencing template. The protocol was immunoSEQ multiplex PCR, while the TCRdb copy is restricted to in-frame clones and leaves out a portion. The sample contains some 190,000 clones, roughly three fifths of which appear only once. The data were taken from a study of CD8+ T cells in alopecia areata. Study summary: Tofacitinib therapy took 6 to 18 months; 6 months off drug came after. General observations from the study: Under tofacitinib, numerous expanded lesional clonotypes remained detectable in scalp and blood.

The germline CDR1 and CDR2 sequences are MNHEY and SVGAGI. The germline V and J ends were trimmed by 3 bases and 5 bases, with 13 bases remaining between them. The CDR3 spans 14 residues. The chain combines TRBV6-5 with TRBJ2-5; TRBD2 might be the D (6 bases). The sample in question was CD4+ T cells sorted from blood, obtained at week 4, from a patient treated with tofacitinib. This TCR was recovered from a human donor with alopecia areata. CDR3 nucleotide sequence: TGTGCCAGCAGTTATGTCAAAGGAGGGGAGACCCAGTACTTC. Translated, it gives CASSYVKGGETQYF.